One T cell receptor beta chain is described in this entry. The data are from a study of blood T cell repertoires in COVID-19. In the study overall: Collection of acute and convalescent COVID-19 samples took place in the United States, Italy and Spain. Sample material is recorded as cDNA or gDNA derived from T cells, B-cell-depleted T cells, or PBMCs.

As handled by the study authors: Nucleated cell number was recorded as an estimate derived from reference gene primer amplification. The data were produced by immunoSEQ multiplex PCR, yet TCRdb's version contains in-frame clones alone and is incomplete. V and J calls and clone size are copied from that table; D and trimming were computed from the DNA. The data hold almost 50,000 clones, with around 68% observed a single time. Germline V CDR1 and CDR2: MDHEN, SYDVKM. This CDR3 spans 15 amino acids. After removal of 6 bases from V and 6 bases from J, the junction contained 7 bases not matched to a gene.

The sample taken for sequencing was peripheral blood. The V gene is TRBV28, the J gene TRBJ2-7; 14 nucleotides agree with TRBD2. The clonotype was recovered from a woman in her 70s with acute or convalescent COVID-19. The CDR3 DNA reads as TGTGCCAGCAGCTCGACTAGCGGGAGGGTAGGCGAGCAGTACTTC. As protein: CASSSTSGRVGEQYF.